The entry that follows covers one T cell receptor (beta chain) sequence. What it binds is not known. The sample comes from a study of shared clonotypes between healthy human individuals. The repertoire was sequenced with immunoSEQ multiplex PCR; TCRdb's copy has only in-frame clones and lacks some. The sample has millions of clones, approximately 94% seen once. V was pared by 0 bases and J by 6 bases, with 13 bases between. CDR1 is MNHNY and CDR2 is SVGAGI in the germline V gene (reference sequence). CDR3 length: 15 amino acids. Findings and caveats of the study: Generally, naive subsets (rather than memory subsets) showed larger estimated richness. Deeper or shallower sequencing was expected to change how clonotypes are shared among donors.

Terminally differentiated effector memory CD45RA+ cells were left out of the naive CD8 fraction, which was CD45RO-negative and positively selected for CCR7. Sequencing input: naive CD8+ T cells sorted from blood. The chain couples TRBV6-6 to TRBJ2-3; D tentatively reads TRBD1 or TRBD2 (6 bases each). The source is a man aged 18 to 29 in good health. CDR3 sequence: CASSYSGNGGDTQYF. DNA of the CDR3: TGTGCCAGCAGTTACTCGGGGAACGGGGGCGATACGCAGTATTTT.